The 10 T cell receptor beta chains below all came from one sample that was sequenced in a study of CD8+CD57+ T cells in acquired aplastic anemia (dated by TCRdb to the late 2010s). The instrument was an Illumina HiSeq 2000. TCR beta VDJ combination and CDR3 sequence profiling used genomic DNA as the template. TCRdb reworked the public reads: Q25 trimming with fastp, MiXCR clone assembly, productive beta chains retained. When rows share a CDR3 protein, they turn into one entry using the most common DNA and genes. Here the sample has around 180,000 distinct CDR3 sequences; approximately 48% occur a single time. The ten biggest clones cover 1.8% of the sample. Patients chosen for sequencing had shown expansion of CD8+CD57+ cells by flow cytometry. The sample comprised sorted CD4+, CD8+, or CD8+CD57+ T cells (not recorded which) from PBMCs. All receptors derive from a human donor with aplastic anemia.

This clonotype came up many times. The rearrangement joins TRBV6-1 to TRBJ2-3; TRBD2 agrees at 7 bases. V lost 5 bases to trimming and J lost 0 bases; unmatched junction nucleotides: 11. CDR1 is MNHNS, CDR2 SASEGT, per germline. The CDR3 sequence is 17 residues long. The CDR3 reads CASSPRDYTASTDTQYF. CDR3 nucleotides: TGTGCCAGCAGTCCCCGGGACTACACAGCCAGCACAGATACGCAGTATTTT.

About this clonotype: A much bigger clone sits one base away, suggesting this may be a read error. The V and J genes are TRBV5-1 and TRBJ2-1, with D possibly TRBD1 on 6 matching bases. The CDR3 is made up of 11 amino acids. Germline V CDR1 and CDR2: SGHRS, YFSETQ. The DNA for the CDR3 is TGCGCCAGCAGCTTGAGACAGGTGAAGGTCTTC. Translated: CASSLRQVKVF.

This clonotype was recorded once. The CDR3 protein is CASSIQWNNQPQHF. CDR3 nucleotides: TGTGCCAGTAGTATACAATGGAACAATCAGCCCCAGCATTTT. This chain connects TRBV19 to TRBJ1-5; D gene unclear. Trimming pared 2 bases from V and 3 bases from J, leaving 8 bases between. The CDR3 runs 14 residues. Germline V lookup: CDR1 LNHDA, CDR2 SQIVND (reference sequence).

The chain employs TRBV20-1 and TRBJ2-1; possibly TRBD2 for D (6 bases). This CDR3 is built from 14 residues. The V end lost 3 bases, the J end lost 3 bases, and 12 bases lay between the germline ends. Germline V lookup: CDR1 DFQATT, CDR2 SNEGSKA (reference sequence). The CDR3 region has the DNA TGCAGTGCTAGGAGTCTGGACTACTACAATGAGCAGTTCTTC. As protein: CSARSLDYYNEQFF.

This clonotype occurred once. The chain links TRBV10-3 to TRBJ2-1; D is perhaps TRBD2 (6 bases). Per germline, CDR1 ENHRY and CDR2 SYGVKD. V dropped 5 bases and J dropped 8 bases, with 10 bases sitting between them. CDR3 length: 12 amino acids. CDR3: CAISPGGYEQFF. The CDR3 DNA reads as TGTGCCATCAGTCCCGGGGGTTATGAGCAGTTCTTC.

As concerns this clonotype: This clone may be a read error of a much larger clone one base away. V is TRBV19 and J is TRBJ1-5, with D unclear. Trimming pared 3 bases from V and 7 bases from J, leaving 22 bases between. CDR1 and CDR2 (germline): LNHDA, SQIVND (reference sequence). The CDR3 length is 17 residues. In DNA form, the CDR3 reads TGTGCCAGTAGTATGAAGGGTCCGGCGGGCGGGAGACAGCCCCAGCATTTT. This sequence encodes CASSMKGPAGGRQPQHF.

The J gene is TRBJ2-1, the V gene TRBV24-1; tentative D call: TRBD2 (5 bases). Germline V gene lookup returns CDR1 KGHDR and CDR2 SFDVKD. The CDR3 sequence is 14 residues long. V gave up 6 bases and J gave up 6 bases, with 14 bases separating them. The CDR3 region has the DNA TGTGCCACCAGTCCCGGTCCGGAGGCCAATGAGCAGTTCTTC. The encoded protein is CATSPGPEANEQFF.

This clonotype was detected ten times or more. V usage is TRBV11-2 and J usage is TRBJ2-1; 7 positions match TRBD2. After removal of 2 bases from V and 0 bases from J, the junction contained 10 bases not matched to a gene. Germline V gene data show CDR1 as SGHAT and CDR2 as FQNNGV. The length of the CDR3 is 18 residues. CDR3 residues: CASSLRPGGLSSYNEQFF. The CDR3 nucleotides read TGTGCCAGCAGCTTAAGGCCGGGGGGATTGAGCTCCTACAATGAGCAGTTCTTC.

This clonotype was found many times. V is TRBV11-1 and J is TRBJ2-7; 7 nucleotides line up with TRBD2. V shed 5 bases and J 2 bases; nucleotides not matched to a gene: 9. Germline V CDR1 and CDR2: SGHAT, FQDESV (reference sequence). CDR3 length equals 15 residues. The CDR3: CASSLQRGSPYEQYF. In DNA form, the CDR3 reads TGTGCCAGCAGCCTCCAGCGGGGAAGCCCCTACGAGCAGTACTTC.

This chain connects TRBV30 to TRBJ2-3, with 11 bases matching TRBD1. The CDR3 runs 15 residues. J lost 8 bases, V lost 2 bases, and 9 bases had no gene match. The germline CDR1 and CDR2 sequences are GTSNPN and SVGIG (reference sequence). The CDR3 loop is CAWSPTGTGGRTQYF. DNA for the CDR3: TGTGCCTGGAGTCCAACCGGGACAGGGGGACGTACGCAGTATTTT.